This record covers a single TCR beta chain. The sample originates from a study of blood T cell repertoires in COVID-19. Study as a whole: From T cells, B-cell-depleted T cells, or PBMCs came the material, which was cDNA or gDNA.

Trimming took 0 bases from V and 0 from J, leaving 13 bases between them. Germline loops: CDR1 LGHNA, CDR2 YSLEER. There are 17 residues in the CDR3. Authors' data handling: Reference gene primer amplification gave estimated nucleated cell counts. Assay: immunoSEQ multiplex PCR; the TCRdb copy retains only in-frame clones and omits some. Clonal size and the V and J genes are those of that table, whereas D and trimming came from the DNA. The table has about 160,000 clones, over 65% seen once. The sample consisted of peripheral blood. V usage is TRBV4-3 and J usage is TRBJ2-3, with D maybe TRBD2 (5 bases). This receptor was obtained from a man aged 55 to 70 with acute or convalescent COVID-19. The CDR3 sequence is CASSQERRGRSTDTQYF. CDR3 sequence (DNA): TGCGCCAGCAGCCAAGAACGGCGCGGGCGCAGCACAGATACGCAGTATTTT.